This TCR beta chain was sequenced during a study of T cells after yellow fever vaccination. Study conclusions and caveats: In FACS-sorted repertoires, abundant clonotypes from the bulk population could appear as contaminants. It was a small share of clonotypes that appeared in both CD4 and CD8 compartments. Primary-vaccination clones mostly resurfaced post-booster (about 96% CD4, approximately 87% CD8).

The length of the CDR3 is 14 residues. The germline gives CDR1 SGDLS, CDR2 YYNGEE. Trimming shortened V by 0 bases and J by 7 bases, and 13 bases separated the two germline ends. Template switching by 5'RACE produced TCR cDNA, adding a universal primer site and UMIs. MiXCR was run by TCRdb on the 5' RACE reads, yielding one entry per CDR3 protein. The sample consists of around 260,000 distinct CDR3 sequences, around 4.9% of them appearing once. In its sample, this clonotype was seen a few times. Antigen specificity is unknown. The source is a man aged 18 to 29 who received the YFV17D yellow fever vaccine. The rearrangement joins TRBV9 to TRBJ2-5; either TRBD1 or TRBD2 may supply D (5 bases each). The sequences come from CD4+ T cells sorted from PBMCs, collected on the day of the yellow fever booster vaccination. This CDR3 reads CASSVEAGGGTQYF. The CDR3 nucleotides are TGTGCCAGCAGCGTAGAGGCAGGTGGGGGGACCCAGTACTTC. The variable domain in full, completed from reference TRBV9 and TRBJ2-5, reads DSGVTQTPKHLITATGQRVTLRCSPRSGDLSVYWYQQSLDQGLQFLIQYYNGEERAKGNILERFSAQQFPDLHSELNLSSLELGDSALYFCASSVEAGGGTQYFGPGTRLLVL.